This T cell receptor beta chain is drawn from a study of a mutant IDH1 vaccine in newly diagnosed glioma. Whole-study context: Earlier treatment was radiotherapy, temozolomide, or both, with most getting both.

Points from the study as a whole: Most patients, 85% to 95%, showed vaccine-induced immune responses. Any relationship between pseudoprogression and changes in top peripheral T cell clonotypes seemed absent.

Indicated time point: week 23, last vaccination. The study gave 300 ug of mutant IDH1 20-mer peptide per vaccine dose, with topical imiquimod. Each of the donors came in with new WHO grade 3 or 4 astrocytomas that were IDH1-mutant and ATRX-lost. Profiled with immunoSEQ multiplex PCR; TCRdb holds only in-frame clones, not every one. The table shows about 44,000 clones, with around 93% occurring only once. CDR1 is MGHRA, CDR2 YSYEKL, per germline. The CDR3 is 12 residues long. Between the trimmed V and J ends, which lost 2 bases and 5 bases, there was a span of 5 bases. The count of this clone is one. The antigen is undetermined.

The J gene is TRBJ2-3, the V gene TRBV4-1; D uncertain. The sequence was obtained from a man aged 45-65 years with glioma. The sample consisted of PBMCs, taken from a glioma patient whose treatment included an IDH1 peptide vaccine. The CDR3 loop reads CASSQQLDTQYF. CDR3 in DNA: TGCGCCAGCAGCCAACAGTTAGATACGCAGTATTTT.